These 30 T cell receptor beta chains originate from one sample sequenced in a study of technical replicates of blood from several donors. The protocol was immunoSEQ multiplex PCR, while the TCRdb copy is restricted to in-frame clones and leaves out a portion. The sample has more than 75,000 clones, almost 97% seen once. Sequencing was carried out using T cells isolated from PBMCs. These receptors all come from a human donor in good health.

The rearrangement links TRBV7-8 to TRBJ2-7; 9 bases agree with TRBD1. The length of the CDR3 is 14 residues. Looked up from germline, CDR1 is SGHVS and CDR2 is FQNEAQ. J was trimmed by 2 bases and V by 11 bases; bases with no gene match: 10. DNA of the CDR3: TGTGCCGTCGCAGGGACAGGGTGGACCTACGAGCAGTACTTC. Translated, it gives CAVAGTGWTYEQYF.

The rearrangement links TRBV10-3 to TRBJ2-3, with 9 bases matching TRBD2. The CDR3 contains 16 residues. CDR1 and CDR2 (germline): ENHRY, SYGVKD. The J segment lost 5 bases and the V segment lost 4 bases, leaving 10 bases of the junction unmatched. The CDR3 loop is CAISAFGSGSLDTQYF. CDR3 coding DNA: TGTGCCATCAGTGCGTTCGGTAGCGGGAGCTTAGATACGCAGTATTTT.

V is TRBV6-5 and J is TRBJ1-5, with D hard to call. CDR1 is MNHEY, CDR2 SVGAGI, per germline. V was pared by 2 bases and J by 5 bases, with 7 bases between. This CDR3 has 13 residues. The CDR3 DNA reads TGTGCCAGCAGTTACGAGACTTATCAGCCCCAGCATTTT. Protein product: CASSYETYQPQHF.

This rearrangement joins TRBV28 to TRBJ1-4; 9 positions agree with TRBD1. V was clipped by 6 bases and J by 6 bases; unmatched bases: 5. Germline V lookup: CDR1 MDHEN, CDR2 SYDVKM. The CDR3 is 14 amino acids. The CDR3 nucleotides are TGTGCCAGCAGACCCACAGGGGGCGATGAAAAACTGTTTTTT. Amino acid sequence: CASRPTGGDEKLFF. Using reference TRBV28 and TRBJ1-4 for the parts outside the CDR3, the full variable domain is DVKVTQSSRYLVKRTGEKVFLECVQDMDHENMFWYRQDPGLGLRLIYFSYDVKMKEKGDIPEGYSVSREKKERFSLILESASTNQTSMYLCASRPTGGDEKLFFGSGTQLSVL.

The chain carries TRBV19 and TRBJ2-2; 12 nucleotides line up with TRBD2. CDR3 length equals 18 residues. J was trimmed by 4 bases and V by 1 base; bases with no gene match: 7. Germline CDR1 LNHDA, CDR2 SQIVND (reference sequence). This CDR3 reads CASSIVTSGRLGTGELFF. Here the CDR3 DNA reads TGTGCCAGTAGTATAGTAACTAGCGGGAGGCTAGGCACCGGGGAGCTGTTTTTT.

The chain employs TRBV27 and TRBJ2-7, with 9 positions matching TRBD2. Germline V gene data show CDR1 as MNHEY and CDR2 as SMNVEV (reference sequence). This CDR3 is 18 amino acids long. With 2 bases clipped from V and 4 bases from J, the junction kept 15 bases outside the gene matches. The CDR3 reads CASSLTSASGMGVYEQYF. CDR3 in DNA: TGTGCCAGCAGTTTAACATCGGCTAGCGGGATGGGGGTTTACGAGCAGTACTTC.

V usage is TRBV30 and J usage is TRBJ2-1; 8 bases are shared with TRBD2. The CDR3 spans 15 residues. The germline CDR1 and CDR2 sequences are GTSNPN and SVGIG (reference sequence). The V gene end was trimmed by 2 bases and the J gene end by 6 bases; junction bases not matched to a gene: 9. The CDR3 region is CAWSRGTGGPNEQFF. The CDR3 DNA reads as TGTGCCTGGAGTAGGGGAACGGGAGGGCCCAATGAGCAGTTCTTC.

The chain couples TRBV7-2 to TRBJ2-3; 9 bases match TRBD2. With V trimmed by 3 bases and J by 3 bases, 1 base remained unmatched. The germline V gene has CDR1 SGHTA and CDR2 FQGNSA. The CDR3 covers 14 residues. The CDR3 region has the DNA TGTGCCAGCAGCTTTGCGGGAGGGACAGATACGCAGTATTTT. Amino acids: CASSFAGGTDTQYF.

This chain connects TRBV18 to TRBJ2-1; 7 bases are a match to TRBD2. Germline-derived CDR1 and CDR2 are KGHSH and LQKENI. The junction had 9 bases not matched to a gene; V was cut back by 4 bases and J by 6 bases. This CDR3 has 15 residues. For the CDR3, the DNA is TGTGCCAGCTCACAGGGACGGGGGGTATCCAATGAGCAGTTCTTC. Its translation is CASSQGRGVSNEQFF.

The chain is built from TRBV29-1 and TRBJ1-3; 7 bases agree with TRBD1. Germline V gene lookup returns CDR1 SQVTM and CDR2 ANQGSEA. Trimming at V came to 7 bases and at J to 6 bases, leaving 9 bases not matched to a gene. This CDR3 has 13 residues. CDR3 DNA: TGCAGCGACTTTCACAGGGGCCTAAACACCATATATTTT. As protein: CSDFHRGLNTIYF. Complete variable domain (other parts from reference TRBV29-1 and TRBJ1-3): SAVISQKPSRDICQRGTSLTIQCQVDSQVTMMFWYRQQPGQSLTLIATANQGSEATYESGFVIDKFPISRPNLTFSTLTVSNMSPEDSSIYLCSDFHRGLNTIYFGEGSWLTVV.

CDR3 DNA sequence: TGCGCCAGCAGCTTGAGGGCGGGGGATGGGAACACTGAAGCTTTCTTT. This encodes CASSLRAGDGNTEAFF. The chain carries TRBV5-1 and TRBJ1-1; tentative D call: TRBD1 (5 bases). This CDR3 is 16 amino acids long. The V and J ends lost 1 base and 1 base respectively, with 14 bases between them. Germline loops: CDR1 SGHRS, CDR2 YFSETQ.

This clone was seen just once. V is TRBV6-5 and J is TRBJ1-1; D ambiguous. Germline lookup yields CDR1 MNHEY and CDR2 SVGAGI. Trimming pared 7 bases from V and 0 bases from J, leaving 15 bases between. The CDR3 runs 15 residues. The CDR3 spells CASKEGIFMNTEAFF. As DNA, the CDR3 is TGTGCCAGCAAGGAGGGCATTTTCATGAACACTGAAGCTTTCTTT.

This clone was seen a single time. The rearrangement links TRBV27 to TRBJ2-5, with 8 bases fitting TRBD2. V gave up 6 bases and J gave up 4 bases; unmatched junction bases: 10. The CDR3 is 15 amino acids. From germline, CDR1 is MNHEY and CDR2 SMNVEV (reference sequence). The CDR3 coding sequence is TGTGCCAGCAGAAGTCTAGCGGCGGGAGGAGAGACCCAGTACTTC. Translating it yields CASRSLAAGGETQYF.

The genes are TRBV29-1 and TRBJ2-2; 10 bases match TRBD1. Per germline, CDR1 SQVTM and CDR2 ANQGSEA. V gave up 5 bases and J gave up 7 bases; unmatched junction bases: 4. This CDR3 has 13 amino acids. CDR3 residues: CSVMTGGNGELFF. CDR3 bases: TGCAGCGTTATGACAGGGGGCAACGGGGAGCTGTTTTTT.

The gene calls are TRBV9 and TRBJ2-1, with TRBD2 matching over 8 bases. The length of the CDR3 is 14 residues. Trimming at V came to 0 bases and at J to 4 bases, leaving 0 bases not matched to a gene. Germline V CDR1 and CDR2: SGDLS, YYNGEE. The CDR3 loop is CASSVERGYNEQFF. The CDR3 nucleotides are TGTGCCAGCAGCGTAGAGCGGGGGTACAATGAGCAGTTCTTC.

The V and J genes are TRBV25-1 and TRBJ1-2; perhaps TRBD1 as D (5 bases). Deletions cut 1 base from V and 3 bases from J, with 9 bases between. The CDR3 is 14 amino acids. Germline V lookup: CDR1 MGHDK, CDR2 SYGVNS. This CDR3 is CASSEWGGDYGYTF. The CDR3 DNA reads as TGTGCCAGCAGTGAATGGGGGGGGGACTATGGCTACACCTTC.

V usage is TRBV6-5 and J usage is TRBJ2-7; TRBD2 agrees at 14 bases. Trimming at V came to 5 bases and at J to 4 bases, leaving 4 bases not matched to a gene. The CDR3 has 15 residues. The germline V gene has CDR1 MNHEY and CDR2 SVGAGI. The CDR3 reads CASSGGLAGVYEQYF. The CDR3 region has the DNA TGTGCCAGCAGTGGGGGACTAGCGGGAGTATACGAGCAGTACTTC.

The DNA of the CDR3 is TGTGCCAGCAGTTTAAGAGGGGGCCGCAATCAGCCCCAGCATTTT. This translates into CASSLRGGRNQPQHF. The chain joins TRBV28 to TRBJ1-5; the match to TRBD1 covers 7 bases. The trim removed 2 bases at V and 2 bases at J, leaving 3 bases unmatched. The CDR3 is 15 residues long. Germline V gene lookup returns CDR1 MDHEN and CDR2 SYDVKM.

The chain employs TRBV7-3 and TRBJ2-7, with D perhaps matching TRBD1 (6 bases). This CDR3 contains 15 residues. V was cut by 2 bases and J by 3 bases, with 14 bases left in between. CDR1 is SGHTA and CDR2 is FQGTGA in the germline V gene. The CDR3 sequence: CASSLGSGTIYEQYF. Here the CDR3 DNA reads TGTGCCAGCAGCTTAGGTTCCGGGACAATCTACGAGCAGTACTTC.

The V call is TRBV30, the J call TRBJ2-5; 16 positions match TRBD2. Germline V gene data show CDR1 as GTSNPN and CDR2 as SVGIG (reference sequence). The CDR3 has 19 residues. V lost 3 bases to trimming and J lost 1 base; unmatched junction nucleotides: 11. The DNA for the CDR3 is TGTGCCTGGAGACTACTCGGGACTAGCGGGAGGGTAGGCCAAGAGACCCAGTACTTC. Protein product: CAWRLLGTSGRVGQETQYF.

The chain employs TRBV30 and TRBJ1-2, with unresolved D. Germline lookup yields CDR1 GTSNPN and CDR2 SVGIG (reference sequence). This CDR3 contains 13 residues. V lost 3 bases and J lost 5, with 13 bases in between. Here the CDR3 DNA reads TGTGCCTGGAGGGAGATGGGAGTTTATGGCTACACCTTC. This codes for CAWREMGVYGYTF.

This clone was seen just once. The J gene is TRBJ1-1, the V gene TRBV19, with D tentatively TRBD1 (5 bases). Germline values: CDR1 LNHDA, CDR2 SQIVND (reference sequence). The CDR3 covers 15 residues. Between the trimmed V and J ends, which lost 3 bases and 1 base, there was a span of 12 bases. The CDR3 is CASSMRDRSNTEAFF. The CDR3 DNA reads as TGTGCCAGTAGTATGCGGGACCGATCGAACACTGAAGCTTTCTTT.

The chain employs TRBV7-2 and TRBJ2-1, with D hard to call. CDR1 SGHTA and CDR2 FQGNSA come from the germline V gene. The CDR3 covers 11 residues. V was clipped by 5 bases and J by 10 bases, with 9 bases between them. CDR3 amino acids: CASSPSREQFF. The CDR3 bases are TGTGCCAGCAGCCCGTCTAGGGAGCAGTTCTTC. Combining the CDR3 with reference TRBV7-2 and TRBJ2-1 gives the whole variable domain GAGVSQSPSNKVTEKGKDVELRCDPISGHTALYWYRQSLGQGLEFLIYFQGNSAPDKSGLPSDRFSAERTGGSVSTLTIQRTQQEDSAVYLCASSPSREQFFGPGTRLTVL.

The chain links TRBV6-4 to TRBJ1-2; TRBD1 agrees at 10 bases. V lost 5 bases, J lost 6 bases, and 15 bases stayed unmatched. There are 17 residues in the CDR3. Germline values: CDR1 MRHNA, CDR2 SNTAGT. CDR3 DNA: TGTGCCAGCAGTCCAGCGGGACAGGGGATAAGTATCGATGGCTACACCTTC. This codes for CASSPAGQGISIDGYTF.

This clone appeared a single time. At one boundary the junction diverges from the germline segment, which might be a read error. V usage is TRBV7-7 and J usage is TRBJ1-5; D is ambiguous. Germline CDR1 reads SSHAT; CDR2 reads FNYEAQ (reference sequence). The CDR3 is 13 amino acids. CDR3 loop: CASSLAIGKPQHF. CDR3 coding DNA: TGTGCTAGCAGCTTAGCGATCGGGAAGCCCCAGCATTTT.

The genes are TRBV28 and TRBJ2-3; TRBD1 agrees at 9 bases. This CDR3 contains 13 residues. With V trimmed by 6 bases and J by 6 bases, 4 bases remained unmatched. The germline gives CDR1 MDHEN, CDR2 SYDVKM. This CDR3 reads CASRGQGLDTQYF. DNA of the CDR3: TGTGCCAGCAGGGGACAGGGCTTGGATACGCAGTATTTT. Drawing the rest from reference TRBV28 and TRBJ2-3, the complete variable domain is DVKVTQSSRYLVKRTGEKVFLECVQDMDHENMFWYRQDPGLGLRLIYFSYDVKMKEKGDIPEGYSVSREKKERFSLILESASTNQTSMYLCASRGQGLDTQYFGPGTRLTVL.

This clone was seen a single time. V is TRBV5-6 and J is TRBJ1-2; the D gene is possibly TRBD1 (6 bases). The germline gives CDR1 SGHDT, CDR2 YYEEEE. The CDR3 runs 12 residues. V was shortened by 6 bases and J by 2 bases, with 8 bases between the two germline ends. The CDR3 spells CASNRENYGYTF. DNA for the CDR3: TGTGCCAGCAACAGGGAGAACTATGGCTACACCTTC.

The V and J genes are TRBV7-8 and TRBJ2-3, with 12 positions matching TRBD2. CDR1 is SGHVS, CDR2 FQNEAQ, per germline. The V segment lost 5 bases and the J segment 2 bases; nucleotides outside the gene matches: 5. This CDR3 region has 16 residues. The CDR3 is CASSPGLAGYTDTQYF. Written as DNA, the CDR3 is TGTGCCAGCAGCCCGGGACTAGCGGGCTACACAGATACGCAGTATTTT.

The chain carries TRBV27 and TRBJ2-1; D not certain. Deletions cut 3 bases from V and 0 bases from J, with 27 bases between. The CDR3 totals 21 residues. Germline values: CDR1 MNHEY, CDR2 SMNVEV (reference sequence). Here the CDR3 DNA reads TGTGCCAGCAGTTTCAAAGGAGCGACCCACCAGATGACGAGCTCCTACAATGAGCAGTTCTTC. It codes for CASSFKGATHQMTSSYNEQFF.

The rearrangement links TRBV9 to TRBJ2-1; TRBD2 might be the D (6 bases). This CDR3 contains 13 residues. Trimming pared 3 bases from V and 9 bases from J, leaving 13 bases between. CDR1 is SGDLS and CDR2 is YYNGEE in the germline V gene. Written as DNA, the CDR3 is TGTGCCAGCAGCGCGGGACTCAGGAGTGAGCAGTTCTTC. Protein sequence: CASSAGLRSEQFF.